The T cell receptor (beta chain) under discussion was sequenced for a study of human T cells and chemical hapten exposure. Across the whole study: Alopecia areata, totalis or universalis was found in mostly female patients. General study findings and limits: DPC sensitization left the count of TCRs above 1 in 1000 unchanged.

Original handling: Counts of TCRs in each sample centred on a median of around 96,000 and extended from about 20,000 to 690,000. TCRdb reanalysed the RACE reads using MiXCR and keeps one entry per CDR3 protein. The V and J calls, along with clone size, are taken from TCRdb and not from the paper's own processing. Here the sample spans approximately 84,000 distinct CDR3 sequences, around 9.6% being singletons. The time point denotes: patch test 2, 6 weeks after DPC sensitization. Treatment defined: therapeutic diphenylcyclopropenone sensitization with weekly scalp DPC. This clonotype came up many times. Its antigen is currently unknown. The TCR sequence derives from a woman aged 30 to 39 with alopecia areata. Some clones in this sample may be carry-over from other donors' samples. Material: whole blood, obtained in connection with sensitization to the hapten diphenylcyclopropenone (DPC).

The CDR3 DNA follows: TGTGCCAGCAGTACCATTGATACGCAGTATTTT. Residues: CASSTIDTQYF. V and J are TRBV6-5 and TRBJ2-3, with D uncertain. Germline values: CDR1 MNHEY, CDR2 SVGAGI. This CDR3 is built from 11 residues. V was pared by 5 bases and J by 6 bases, with 6 bases between.